Included here is one TCR beta chain sequence, with context. The antigen this receptor binds is unknown. No quality values exist for individual bases; no much larger clone is one base distant. One collaborating source in Seattle enrolled patients while the patients were actively infected and followed the patients over time throughout the course of disease. Collaborating institutions collected whole blood in K2EDTA tubes following their own protocols. For TCRbeta analysis, collaborators shipped samples as frozen whole blood, isolated PBMCs, or DNA extracted from either of those sample types. The immunoSEQ Assay, a bias-controlled multiplex PCR, was used to amplify TCRbeta CDR3 regions from genomic DNA. Per the source publication's procedure: The number of nucleated cells in each sample was estimated from the amplification of reference gene primers within the assay. Sequence reads were collapsed and filtered to measure the absolute abundance of every unique TCRbeta CDR3 rearrangement. For each sample, productive Simpson clonality was calculated as the square root of Simpson's diversity index over productive rearrangements. The table was pulled from immuneACCESS by TCRdb, which kept in-frame rearrangements only. Such tables lose some clones; where checked, under half of the loss comes from unresolved V genes, and the rest has no known cause. The DNA was the basis for D and trimming; V, J and clone size are from that table. The sample contains about 180,000 clones, 70% to 90% of them found a single time. About 20% of the sample comes from the top ten.

The germline ends are 16 bases apart after V is trimmed by 8 bases and J by 2 bases. Via the germline V gene (reference sequence), CDR1 is SEHNR and CDR2 FQNEAQ. The CDR3 runs 15 residues from the cysteine to the phenylalanine. Just the 45-base CDR3 DNA is kept, in frame starting at base 1. This record belongs to a study of blood T cell repertoires in COVID-19 (dated by TCRdb to the early 2020s). Regarding the complete study: The collaborator samples originated in the United States, Italy and Spain and spanned the acute and convalescent phases of COVID-19. The sample metadata nearly always contained a de-identified subject ID, COVID-19 status, age in years and sex. The material from the prospective study consisted of cDNA or gDNA derived from T cells, B-cell-depleted T cells, or PBMCs. The repertoires were made available in a free public database intended to serve as a resource for research on the immune response to SARS-CoV-2. Where available, HLA class I and class II types were obtained from metadata supplied by the sample provider rather than from assay-based typing. The dataset comprised deeply sampled blood TCRbeta repertoires from subjects exposed to, actively infected with, or recovered from COVID-19. The samples were drawn from two sources: the first 160 participants of the ongoing ImmuneRACE study, and over 950 subjects contributed by 6 global collaborators.

Beyond this particular receptor, the publication reports: Clinical and demographic metadata were provided uncurated, with the amount varying by source and participant.

The TCR sequence derives from a person between 65 and 79 years old with COVID-19, enrolled during active disease. The rearrangement joined TRBV7-9 to TRBJ2-1; TRBD1 is a weak D gene call, 7 bases matching. Sample: peripheral blood. Here is the DNA: TGTGCCAGCGACCAGGGGGGCCTTACCTACAATGAGCAGTTCTTC. This encodes CASDQGGLTYNEQFF.